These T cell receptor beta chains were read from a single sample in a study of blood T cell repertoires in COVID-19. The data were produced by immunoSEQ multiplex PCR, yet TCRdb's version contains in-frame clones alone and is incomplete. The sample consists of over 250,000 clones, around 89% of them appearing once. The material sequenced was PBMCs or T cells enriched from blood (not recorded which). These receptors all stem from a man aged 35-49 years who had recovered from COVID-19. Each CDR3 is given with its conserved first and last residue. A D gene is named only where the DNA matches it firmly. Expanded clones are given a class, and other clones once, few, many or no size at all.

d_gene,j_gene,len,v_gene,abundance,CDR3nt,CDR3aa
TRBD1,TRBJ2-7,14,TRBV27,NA,TGTGCCAGCAGCCCGACAGGGGACACCTACGAGCAGTACTTC,CASSPTGDTYEQYF
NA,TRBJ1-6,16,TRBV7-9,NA,TGTGCCAGCAGCTTCTCCTTGAGCTCCTATAATTCACCCCTCCACTTT,CASSFSLSSYNSPLHF
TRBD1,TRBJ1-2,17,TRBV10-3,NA,TGTGCCATCACTCGCGATAAAACAGGGGGCACTAACTATGGCTACACCTTC,CAITRDKTGGTNYGYTF
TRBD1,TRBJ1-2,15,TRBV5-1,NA,TGCGCCAGCAGTCCCGGGACAGGGGCTTTCTATGGCTACACCTTC,CASSPGTGAFYGYTF
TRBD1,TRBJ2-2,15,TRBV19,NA,TGTGCCAGTAAACGGGGTATGGGGACAGGCGGGGAGCTGTTTTTT,CASKRGMGTGGELFF
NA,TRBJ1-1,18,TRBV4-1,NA,TGCGCCAGCAGCCAAGGTTTGGGCAGGGGCCCAATGAACACTGAAGCTTTCTTT,CASSQGLGRGPMNTEAFF
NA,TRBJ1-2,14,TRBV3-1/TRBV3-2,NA,TGTGCCAGCAGCACGGGGGGCGGGTTGGATGGCTACACCTTC,CASSTGGGLDGYTF
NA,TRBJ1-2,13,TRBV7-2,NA,TGTGCCAGCAGCACAGACCAGCTCTTTGGCTACACCTTC,CASSTDQLFGYTF
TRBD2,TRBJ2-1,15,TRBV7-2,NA,TGTGCCAGCAGCTTAAAGCGGGACCCCGAGCATGAGCAGTTCTTC,CASSLKRDPEHEQFF
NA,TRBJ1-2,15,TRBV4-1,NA,TGCGCCAGCAGCCAAACAGGGAACCCTAACTATGGCTACACCTTC,CASSQTGNPNYGYTF
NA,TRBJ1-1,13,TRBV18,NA,TGTGCCAGCTCTTCCAACGCAGGGACTGAAGCTTTCTTT,CASSSNAGTEAFF
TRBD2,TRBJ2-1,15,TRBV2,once,TGTGCCAGCACCGAGGGCTACCGGGAGGGGTTTGAGCAGTTCTTC,CASTEGYREGFEQFF
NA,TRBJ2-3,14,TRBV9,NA,TGTGCCAGCAGTGAGGCTAGCGGCACAGATACGCAGTATTTT,CASSEASGTDTQYF
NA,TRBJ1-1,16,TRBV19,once,TGTGCCAGTAGTGTCGGGACAAGACTCATGGGAGCTGAAGCTTTCTTT,CASSVGTRLMGAEAFF
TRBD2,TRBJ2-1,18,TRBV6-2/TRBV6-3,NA,TGTGCCAGCAGTTACGTTTCTAGCGGGGGGGACTTTAAGGATGAGCAGTTCTTC,CASSYVSSGGDFKDEQFF
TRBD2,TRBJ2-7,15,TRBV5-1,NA,TGCGCCAGCAGCTCTAATGGGTTGACTAGCGTTGAGCAGTACTTC,CASSSNGLTSVEQYF
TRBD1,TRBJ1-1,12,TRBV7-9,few,TGTGCCAGCAGCGGAGGACAGGCTGAAGCTTTCTTT,CASSGGQAEAFF
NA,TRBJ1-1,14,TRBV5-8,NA,TGTGCCAGCAGCTCGTACAGGGTGAACACTGAAGCTTTCTTT,CASSSYRVNTEAFF
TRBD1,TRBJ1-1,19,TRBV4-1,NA,TGCGCCAGCAGCCAATCATCATTCTCCTACAGGGGAGTACGAATTGAAGCTTTCTTT,CASSQSSFSYRGVRIEAFF
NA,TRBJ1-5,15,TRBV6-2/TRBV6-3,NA,TGTGCCAGCAGTTACTCCATGGCAGACAATCAGCCCCAGCATTTT,CASSYSMADNQPQHF
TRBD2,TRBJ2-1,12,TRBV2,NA,TGTGCCAACGAGACTAGCTCTGATGAGCAGTTCTTC,CANETSSDEQFF
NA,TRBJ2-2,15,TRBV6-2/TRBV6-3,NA,TGTGCCAGCAGTTCGCCGACTTTTCTCGGCGGGGAGCTGTTTTTT,CASSSPTFLGGELFF
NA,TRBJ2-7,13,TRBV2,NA,TGTGCCAGCAGGCCGGACAGTCCCTACGAGCAGTACTTC,CASRPDSPYEQYF
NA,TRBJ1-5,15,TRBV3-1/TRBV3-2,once,TGTGCCAGCAGCCGAGCGGGACGGGACAATCAGCCCCAGCATTTT,CASSRAGRDNQPQHF
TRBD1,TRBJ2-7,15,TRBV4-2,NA,TGTGCCAGCAGCCAAGTTGGGACAGGACTCTACGAGCAGTACTTC,CASSQVGTGLYEQYF
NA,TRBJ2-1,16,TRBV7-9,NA,TGTGCCAGCAGCCCACGCGCGGGGTACTCCTACAATGAGCAGTTCTTC,CASSPRAGYSYNEQFF
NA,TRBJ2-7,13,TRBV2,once,TGTGCCAGCAGTGAATGGCAGAACTACGAGCAGTACTTC,CASSEWQNYEQYF
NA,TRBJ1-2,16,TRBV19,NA,TGTGCCAGTAGTGACAGTGAGACAGGACCAAACTATGGCTACACCTTC,CASSDSETGPNYGYTF
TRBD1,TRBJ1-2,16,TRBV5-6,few,TGTGCCAGCAGCTTGTCCGGGACAGGGGGCAACTATGGCTACACCTTC,CASSLSGTGGNYGYTF
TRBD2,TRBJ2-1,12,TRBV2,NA,TGTGCCAGCAGCCGGACTAGTTTTGAGCAGTTCTTC,CASSRTSFEQFF
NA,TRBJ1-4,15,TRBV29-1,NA,TGCAGCGTCGGCGCGTCAGGGTCCCCTAATGAAAAACTGTTTTTT,CSVGASGSPNEKLFF
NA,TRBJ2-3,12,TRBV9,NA,TGTGCCAGCAGCGTAGGAGGTGATACGCAGTATTTT,CASSVGGDTQYF
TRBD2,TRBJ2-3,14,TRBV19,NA,TGTGCCAGTAGGGCGGGGGGGAGCACAGATACGCAGTATTTT,CASRAGGSTDTQYF
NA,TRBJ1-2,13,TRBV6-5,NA,TGTGCCAGCAGTACTCAACTTAACTATGGCTACACCTTC,CASSTQLNYGYTF
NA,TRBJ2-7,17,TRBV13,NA,TGTGCCAGCAGCTTACTACAGGGACCCGATCGGTCCTACGAGCAGTACTTC,CASSLLQGPDRSYEQYF
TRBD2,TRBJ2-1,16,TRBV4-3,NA,TGCGCCAGCAGCCAAGACCGGACTAGCCGAAGGTATGAGCAGTTCTTC,CASSQDRTSRRYEQFF
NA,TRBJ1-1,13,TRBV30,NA,TGTGCCTGGAGTTACAGGGTTGGGGGCGAAGCTTTCTTT,CAWSYRVGGEAFF